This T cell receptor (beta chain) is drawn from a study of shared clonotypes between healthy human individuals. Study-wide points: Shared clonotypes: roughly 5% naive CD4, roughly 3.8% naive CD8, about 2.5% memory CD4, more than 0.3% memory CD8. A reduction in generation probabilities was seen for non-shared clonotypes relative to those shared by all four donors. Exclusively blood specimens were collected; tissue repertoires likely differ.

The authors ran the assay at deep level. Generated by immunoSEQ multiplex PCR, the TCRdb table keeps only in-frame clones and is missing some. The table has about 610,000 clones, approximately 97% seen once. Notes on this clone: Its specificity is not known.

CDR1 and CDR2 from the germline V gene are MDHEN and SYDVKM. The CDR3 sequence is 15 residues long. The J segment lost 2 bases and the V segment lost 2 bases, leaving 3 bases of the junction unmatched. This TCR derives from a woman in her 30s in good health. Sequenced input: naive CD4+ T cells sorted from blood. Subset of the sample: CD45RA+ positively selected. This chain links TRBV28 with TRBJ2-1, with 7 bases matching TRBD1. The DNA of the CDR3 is TGTGCCAGCAGTTTAAGGGGGCTCACCTACAATGAGCAGTTCTTC. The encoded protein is CASSLRGLTYNEQFF.